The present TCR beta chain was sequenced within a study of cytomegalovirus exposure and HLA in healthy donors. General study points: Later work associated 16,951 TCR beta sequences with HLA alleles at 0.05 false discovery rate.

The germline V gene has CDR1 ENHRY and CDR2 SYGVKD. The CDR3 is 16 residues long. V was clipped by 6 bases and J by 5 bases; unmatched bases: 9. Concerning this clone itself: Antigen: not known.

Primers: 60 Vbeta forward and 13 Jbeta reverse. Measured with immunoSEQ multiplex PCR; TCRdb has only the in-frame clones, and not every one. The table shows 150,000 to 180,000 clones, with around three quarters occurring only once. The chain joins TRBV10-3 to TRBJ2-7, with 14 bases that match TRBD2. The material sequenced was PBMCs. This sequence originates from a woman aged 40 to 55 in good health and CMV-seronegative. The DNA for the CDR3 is TGTGCCATCAGGGGGGGACTAGCGGGAGTCCGCAACGAGCAGTACTTC. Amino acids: CAIRGGLAGVRNEQYF.